The 2 T cell receptor beta chains listed next were all sequenced from one sample in a study of CD8 T cells in ankylosing spondylitis. TCRdb reprocessed the 5' RACE reads with MiXCR, giving one entry per CDR3 protein. The sample lists fewer than 350,000 distinct CDR3 sequences, 11% occurring once. What was sequenced was blood, either unsorted or a sorted T cell fraction (not recorded which). Every receptor here comes from a female donor with ankylosing spondylitis or in good health (not recorded which).

In this sample, this clonotype turned up many times. The chain employs TRBV4-3 and TRBJ2-1; possibly TRBD1 for D (5 bases). The CDR3 sequence is 15 residues long. Germline loops: CDR1 LGHNA, CDR2 YSLEER. V lost 1 base and J lost 0, with 7 bases in between. CDR3 DNA: TGCGCCAGCAGCCAAGCCCAGGGCTCCTACAATGAGCAGTTCTTC. It translates to CASSQAQGSYNEQFF.

This clonotype appeared many times. This chain uses TRBV27 with TRBJ1-5; no clear D. The germline V and J ends were trimmed by 6 bases and 3 bases, with 18 bases remaining between them. The germline V gene has CDR1 MNHEY and CDR2 SMNVEV (reference sequence). The CDR3 is 16 amino acids. The CDR3 loop is CASSTSLGRINQPQHF. CDR3 in DNA: TGTGCCAGCAGCACTTCCCTTGGACGGATCAATCAGCCCCAGCATTTT.